What follows is one TCR beta chain and its context. The entry originates in a study of blood T cell repertoires in COVID-19. Across the study: The United States, Italy and Spain provided the acute and convalescent COVID-19 samples.

Measured with immunoSEQ multiplex PCR; TCRdb has only the in-frame clones, and not every one. The sample lists roughly 330,000 clones, 87% occurring once. Either two negative PCRs, clearance, or symptom resolution qualified Cohort 3 donors as recovered. The clonotype comes from a woman between 25 and 40 years old who had recovered from COVID-19. The material sequenced was PBMCs or T cells enriched from blood (not recorded which).

This chain's CDR3 is CASSEQLSYEQYF. The CDR3 DNA sequence: TGTGCCAGTTCGGAACAGCTATCCTACGAGCAGTACTTC. The chain employs TRBV19 and TRBJ2-7; D is unclear. Germline loops: CDR1 LNHDA, CDR2 SQIVND (reference sequence). V lost 8 bases to trimming and J lost 1 base, with 12 bases between them. CDR3 length equals 13 residues.